These 2 T cell receptor beta chains came from one sample sequenced in a study of blood T cell repertoires in COVID-19. The assay was immunoSEQ multiplex PCR, and TCRdb's table has in-frame clones only and misses some. Of over 150,000 clones listed, about 90% are singletons. The sample taken for sequencing was peripheral blood. The receptors derive from a man aged 45 to 65 with acute or convalescent COVID-19.

The V gene is TRBV7-9, the J gene TRBJ2-1, with TRBD1 matching 9 bases. Germline CDR1 reads SEHNR; CDR2 reads FQNEAQ (reference sequence). The ends lost 5 bases at V and 5 bases at J; junction bases unmatched: 7. This CDR3 is 15 amino acids long. CDR3 loop: CASSLPGDRDNEQFF. CDR3 nucleotides: TGTGCCAGCAGCCTCCCCGGGGACAGGGACAATGAGCAGTTCTTC. Full variable domain (missing parts from reference TRBV7-9 and TRBJ2-1): DTGVSQNPRHKITKRGQNVTFRCDPISEHNRLYWYRQTLGQGPEFLTYFQNEAQLEKSRLLSDRFSAERPKGSFSTLEIQRTEQGDSAMYLCASSLPGDRDNEQFFGPGTRLTVL.

The V call is TRBV28, the J call TRBJ2-1; TRBD2 aligns across 8 bases. Germline trimming cut 7 bases from V and 6 bases from J; bases unmatched to any gene: 8. Germline CDR1 reads MDHEN; CDR2 reads SYDVKM. This CDR3 has 14 residues. The CDR3 region is CASTPGGVSNEQFF. The CDR3 DNA is TGTGCCAGCACTCCGGGGGGGGTTAGCAATGAGCAGTTCTTC.